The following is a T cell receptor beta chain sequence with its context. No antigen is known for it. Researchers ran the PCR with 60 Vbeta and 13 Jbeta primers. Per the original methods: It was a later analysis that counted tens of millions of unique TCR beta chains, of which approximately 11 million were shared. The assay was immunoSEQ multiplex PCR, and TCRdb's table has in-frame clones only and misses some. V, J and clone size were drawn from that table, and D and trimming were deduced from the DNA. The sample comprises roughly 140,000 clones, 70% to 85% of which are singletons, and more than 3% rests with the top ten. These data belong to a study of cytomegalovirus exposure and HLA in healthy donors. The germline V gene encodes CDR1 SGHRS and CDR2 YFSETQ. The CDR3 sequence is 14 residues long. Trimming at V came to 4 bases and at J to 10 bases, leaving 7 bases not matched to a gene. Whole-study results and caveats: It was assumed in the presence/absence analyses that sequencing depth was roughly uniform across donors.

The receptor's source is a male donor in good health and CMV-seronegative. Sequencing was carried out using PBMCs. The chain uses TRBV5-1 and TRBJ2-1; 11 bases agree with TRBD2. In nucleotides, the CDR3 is TGCGCCAGCAGCATAGGGACTAGCGGCAGGGAGCAGTTCTTC. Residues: CASSIGTSGREQFF.